The clone carrying this T cell receptor (beta chain) was counted a few times. TCRdb processed the 5' RACE reads anew with MiXCR; each CDR3 protein has one entry. The sample has 60,000 to 80,000 distinct CDR3 sequences; about a sixth are singletons. This sample is drawn from a study of T cells of healthy individuals. The germline CDR1 and CDR2 sequences are KGHSH and LQKENI. The CDR3 has 16 residues. Trimming left V 1 base short and J 6 bases short, with 18 bases between. This receptor was identified in a human donor in good health. V is TRBV18 and J is TRBJ1-2; D is unresolved. CDR3 nucleotides: TGTGCCAGCTCACCACGCCTAGTGGACGGGTTCAATGGCTACACCTTC. Translation: CASSPRLVDGFNGYTF.